What follows are 2 T cell receptor beta chains derived from one specimen sequenced in a study of T cell responses to AZD1222 COVID-19 vaccine. This table comes from immunoSEQ multiplex PCR, and its TCRdb copy is limited to in-frame clones, with some not included. The table shows around 100,000 clones, with roughly 86% occurring only once. This material consisted of peripheral blood, taken on day 0 of MenACWY control vaccination. These receptors all stem from an adult in good health.

V usage is TRBV19 and J usage is TRBJ1-1; D gene unclear. Germline V CDR1 and CDR2: LNHDA, SQIVND (reference sequence). CDR3 length: 13 amino acids. V lost 4 bases and J 3 bases, leaving 9 bases between the germline ends. In DNA, the CDR3 is TGTGCCAGTAGTAGTAGGGCTTACACTGAAGCTTTCTTT. Amino acids: CASSSRAYTEAFF.

This rearrangement joins TRBV5-1 to TRBJ2-3; D ambiguous. The CDR3 totals 14 residues. CDR1 is SGHRS and CDR2 is YFSETQ in the germline V gene. Trimming stripped 0 bases from V and 2 bases from J, with 7 bases between. The CDR3: CASSLATATDTQYF. DNA for the CDR3: TGCGCCAGCAGCTTGGCTACCGCCACAGATACGCAGTATTTT.